This TCR beta chain was retrieved from a study of shared clonotypes between healthy human individuals. Findings of the study overall: It was the non-shared clonotypes that had lower generation probabilities than clonotypes shared by all four donors.

Points on this clone: Antigen specificity is unknown.

Terminally differentiated effector memory CD45RA+ cells were left out of the naive CD8 fraction, which was CD45RO-negative and positively selected for CCR7. Donors were Caucasian adults residing in Nashville, Tennessee, USA. Trimming removed 0 bases at V and 4 bases at J, with 8 bases between. The CDR3 runs to 14 residues. Per the germline V gene, CDR1 is MNHEY and CDR2 is SMNVEV (reference sequence). Repertoires were generated with immunoSEQ multiplex PCR, while TCRdb's copy carries only in-frame clones and drops some. The data hold 550,000 to 600,000 clones, with roughly 98% observed a single time.

Sequenced sample: naive CD8+ T cells sorted from blood. The genes are TRBV27 and TRBJ2-3; D may be TRBD1 (6 bases). The sequence came from a man younger than 45 in good health. Written as DNA, the CDR3 is TGTGCCAGCAGTTTATCTTGGGGGCCAGATACGCAGTATTTT. Amino acid sequence: CASSLSWGPDTQYF.